This paragraph covers one T cell receptor (beta chain) sequence. Its antigen is undetermined. The record originates from a study of shared clonotypes between healthy human individuals. For the study at large: A couple of women and a few men aged 18 to 49 made up the donors.

The DNA input per sorted-subset replicate PCR was 150 to 200 ng, corresponding to some 30,000 T cell genomes. Sequencing was performed with immunoSEQ multiplex PCR; in TCRdb, only in-frame clones are kept and a portion is missing. The sample holds roughly 640,000 clones; approximately 97% are singletons and the top ten take 0.057%. Germline CDR1 and CDR2: SNHLY and FYNNEI. There are 11 residues in the CDR3. Trimming removed 3 bases from V and 4 bases from J, with 2 bases in between. Overall study findings and caveats: Of the naive CD4 clonotypes, approximately 5% were shared across several donors.

Study donors comprised healthy, HIV-negative adults devoid of recent acute infection or vaccination. The chain couples TRBV2 to TRBJ2-3; D not certain. The specimen was naive CD4+ T cells sorted from blood. The subset was: CD45RA+ positively selected. The TCR comes from a woman in her thirties in good health. As DNA, the CDR3 is TGTGCCAGCAGTGACCCAGATACGCAGTATTTT. It encodes CASSDPDTQYF.